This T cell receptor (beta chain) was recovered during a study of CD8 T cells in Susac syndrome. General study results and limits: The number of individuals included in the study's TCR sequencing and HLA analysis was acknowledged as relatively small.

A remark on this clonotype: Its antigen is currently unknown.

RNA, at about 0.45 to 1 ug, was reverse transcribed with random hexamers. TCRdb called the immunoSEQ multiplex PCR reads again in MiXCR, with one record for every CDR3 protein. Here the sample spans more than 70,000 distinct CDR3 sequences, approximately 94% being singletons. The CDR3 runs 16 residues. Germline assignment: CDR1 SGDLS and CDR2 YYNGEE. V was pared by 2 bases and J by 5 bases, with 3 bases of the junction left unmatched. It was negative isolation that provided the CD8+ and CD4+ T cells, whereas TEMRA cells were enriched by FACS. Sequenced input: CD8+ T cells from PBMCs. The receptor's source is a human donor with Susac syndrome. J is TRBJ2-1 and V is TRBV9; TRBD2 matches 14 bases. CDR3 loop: CASSVRTSGGNNEQFF. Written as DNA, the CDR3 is TGTGCCAGCAGCGTTAGGACTAGCGGGGGGAACAATGAGCAGTTCTTC.